One and the same sample provided the 9 T cell receptor beta chains below, sequenced in a study of blood T cell repertoires in COVID-19. The table came from immunoSEQ multiplex PCR; TCRdb's copy has only in-frame clones and leaves some out. The profile shows roughly 230,000 clones, 82% of them singletons. Specimen: peripheral blood. The receptors here all came from an elderly woman with acute or convalescent COVID-19.

The chain is built from TRBV5-1 and TRBJ2-5; 8 nucleotides align to TRBD2. CDR3 length: 16 amino acids. Germline-derived CDR1 and CDR2 are SGHRS and YFSETQ. V lost 1 base, J lost 1 base, and 6 bases stayed unmatched. CDR3 loop: CASSLPAGALQETQYF. Written as DNA, the CDR3 is TGCGCCAGCAGCTTGCCAGCGGGGGCCCTCCAAGAGACCCAGTACTTC.

This chain links TRBV12-5 with TRBJ2-1; the match to TRBD2 covers 7 bases. V lost 1 base and J lost 1; bases outside the gene matches: 4. The germline V gene has CDR1 LGHNT and CDR2 FRNRAP. The CDR3 runs to 16 residues. CDR3 in DNA: TGTGCTAGTGGTTTGGCGCTCGGGGGGTCCTACAATGAGCAGTTCTTC. This encodes CASGLALGGSYNEQFF.

The chain uses TRBV10-3 and TRBJ1-1; 10 bases are a match to TRBD1. The CDR3 spans 13 residues. J lost 3 bases, V lost 6 bases, and 1 base had no gene match. Looked up from germline, CDR1 is ENHRY and CDR2 is SYGVKD. The chain's CDR3 is CAIRGQGDTEAFF. For the CDR3, the DNA is TGTGCCATCAGAGGACAGGGGGACACTGAAGCTTTCTTT.

The chain links TRBV7-6 to TRBJ2-5, with 12 bases matching TRBD2. The germline V gene encodes CDR1 SGHVS and CDR2 FNYEAQ. This CDR3 spans 16 amino acids. V shed 4 bases and J 1 base; nucleotides not matched to a gene: 4. In DNA form, the CDR3 reads TGTGCCAGCAGCTCGTTGACTAGCGGGGGCCAAGAGACCCAGTACTTC. The encoded protein is CASSSLTSGGQETQYF.

This clone came up a few times. Other DNA variants within this sample encode the same CDR3. The chain is built from TRBV5-1 and TRBJ1-1; D is unresolved. V was cut by 1 base and J by 1 base, with 5 bases left in between. The CDR3 length is 13 residues. CDR1 and CDR2 (germline): SGHRS, YFSETQ. CDR3: CASSLRQNTEAFF. For the CDR3, the DNA is TGCGCCAGCAGCTTGCGACAGAACACTGAAGCTTTCTTT. Together with reference TRBV5-1 and TRBJ1-1, the CDR3 gives the full variable domain: KAGVTQTPRYLIKTRGQQVTLSCSPISGHRSVSWYQQTPGQGLQFLFEYFSETQRNKGNFPGRFSGRQFSNSRSEMNVSTLELGDSALYLCASSLRQNTEAFFGQGTRLTVV.

This sequence joins TRBV6-5 and TRBJ1-4; D unclear. The CDR3 length is 13 residues. In germline, CDR1 is MNHEY, CDR2 SVGAGI. V was pared by 7 bases and J by 8 bases, with 14 bases between. CDR3 in DNA: TGTGCCAGCATTCGAGGGCTCCGGGAAAAACTGTTTTTT. Amino acid sequence: CASIRGLREKLFF.

The chain is built from TRBV5-1 and TRBJ2-5; 9 bases fit TRBD1. Trimming cost V 3 bases and J 7 bases; bases outside gene matches: 7. The CDR3 has 14 amino acids. CDR1 is SGHRS, CDR2 YFSETQ, per germline. Here the CDR3 reads CASSSQGAPATQYF. DNA of the CDR3: TGCGCCAGCAGCTCACAGGGGGCCCCGGCGACCCAGTACTTC.

The J gene is TRBJ1-2, the V gene TRBV15; TRBD1 matches at 7 bases. The V gene's germline CDR1 is LNHNV and CDR2 YYDKDF (reference sequence). J gave up 4 bases and V 0 bases, and 5 bases lay outside the gene matches. CDR3 length: 15 amino acids. CDR3 in amino acids: CATSREGGTVYGYTF. In nucleotides, the CDR3 is TGTGCCACCAGCAGAGAAGGTGGGACAGTCTATGGCTACACCTTC. Looking up the rest from reference TRBV15 and TRBJ1-2 gives the full variable domain: DAMVIQNPRYQVTQFGKPVTLSCSQTLNHNVMYWYQQKSSQAPKLLFHYYDKDFNNEADTPDNFQSRRPNTSFCFLDIRSPGLGDTAMYLCATSREGGTVYGYTFGSGTRLTVV.

The CDR3 nucleotides are TGTGCCAGCAGCTTAGGTTCCGGGGGTAGAGCTTTCTTT. The encoded protein is CASSLGSGGRAFF. V and J are TRBV7-9 and TRBJ1-1; possibly TRBD1 for D (5 bases). Looked up from germline, CDR1 is SEHNR and CDR2 is FQNEAQ (reference sequence). V lost 1 base and J lost 10, with 13 bases in between. The length of the CDR3 is 13 residues.